This is a list of T cell receptor beta chains from one sample in a study of blood T cell repertoires in COVID-19. This table comes from immunoSEQ multiplex PCR, and its TCRdb copy is limited to in-frame clones, with some not included. Here the sample spans around 230,000 clones, over 80% being singletons. The sample comprised peripheral blood. The receptor set was obtained from a woman aged 70-85 years with active or convalescent COVID-19. Each CDR3 is given with its conserved first and last residue. A D gene is named only where the DNA matches it firmly. Part of the rows lack a size; the others show once, few, many or a class for expanded clones.

TRBD2,TRBJ2-1,TRBV6-5,NA,CASKGAGVDEGEQFF,TGTGCCAGCAAGGGCGCGGGAGTGGACGAGGGGGAGCAGTTCTTC
NA,TRBJ1-6,TRBV3-1/TRBV3-2,NA,CASSQGSTRNSPLHF,TGTGCCAGCAGCCAAGGGTCAACGAGGAATTCACCCCTCCACTTT
NA,TRBJ1-6,TRBV7-2,NA,CASSTQGLQSSPLHF,TGTGCCAGCAGCACCCAGGGGTTACAGAGTTCACCCCTCCACTTT
NA,TRBJ1-5,TRBV19,NA,CATSSGGDGGQPQHF,TGTGCCACTTCATCCGGCGGGGATGGAGGACAGCCCCAGCATTTT
NA,TRBJ1-6,TRBV19,NA,CASSFAEAPLHF,TGTGCCAGTAGTTTCGCCGAGGCACCCCTCCACTTT
NA,TRBJ1-1,TRBV13,NA,CASSSRSAGRGNTEAFF,TGTGCCAGCAGCTCACGAAGCGCGGGTCGGGGGAACACTGAAGCTTTCTTT
TRBD1,TRBJ2-1,TRBV27,once,CASTLTGASYNEQFF,TGTGCCAGCACCCTGACAGGGGCCTCCTACAATGAGCAGTTCTTC
NA,TRBJ2-7,TRBV28,once,CASRPATVYFLAYEQYF,TGTGCCAGCAGACCCGCCACAGTTTATTTCCTGGCCTACGAGCAGTACTTC
NA,TRBJ1-3,TRBV9,NA,CASSFSSGNTIYF,TGTGCCAGCAGCTTTAGCTCGGGAAACACCATATATTTT
TRBD2,TRBJ2-3,TRBV4-1,NA,CASSQKGLAGGPGGTDTQYF,TGCGCCAGCAGCCAAAAGGGACTAGCGGGGGGTCCAGGGGGCACAGATACGCAGTATTTT
NA,TRBJ2-3,TRBV6-6,NA,CASSYSASGTDTQYF,TGTGCCAGCAGTTACTCCGCTAGTGGCACAGATACGCAGTATTTT
TRBD1,TRBJ2-2,TRBV24-1,NA,CATSDLGATGTGSKWELFF,TGTGCCACCAGTGATTTGGGGGCGACCGGGACAGGGTCGAAATGGGAGCTGTTTTTT
NA,TRBJ2-6,TRBV2,NA,CASRQESSGANVLTF,TGTGCCAGCAGACAAGAAAGCTCTGGGGCCAACGTCCTGACTTTC
NA,TRBJ1-1,TRBV14,NA,CASSRDASLGTEAFF,TGTGCCAGCAGCCGAGATGCTAGCTTGGGCACTGAAGCTTTCTTT
NA,TRBJ1-1,TRBV7-9,NA,CASSLPLSSLEAFF,TGTGCCAGCAGCTTACCCCTTTCCAGTTTAGAAGCTTTCTTT
TRBD1,TRBJ1-2,TRBV29-1,NA,CSVGQGGGYTF,TGCAGCGTTGGACAGGGCGGGGGCTACACCTTC
NA,TRBJ1-4,TRBV5-6,NA,CASSLEAKNEKLFF,TGTGCCAGCAGCTTGGAAGCGAAGAATGAAAAACTGTTTTTT
NA,TRBJ1-5,TRBV7-2,NA,CASSLSGYGEPQHF,TGTGCCAGCAGCTTATCTGGGTACGGGGAGCCCCAGCATTTT
NA,TRBJ1-5,TRBV19,NA,CASSPGGGLQPQHF,TGTGCCAGTAGCCCCGGCGGAGGGCTCCAGCCCCAGCATTTT
NA,TRBJ1-6,TRBV7-2,NA,CASSFDSSYSPLHF,TGTGCCAGCAGCTTCGACAGCTCTTATTCACCCCTCCACTTT
TRBD1,TRBJ1-5,TRBV4-1,NA,CASSLQDREPPQHF,TGCGCCAGCAGCCTTCAGGACAGGGAACCGCCCCAGCATTTT
NA,TRBJ1-3,TRBV30,NA,CAWSEGAGNTIYF,TGTGCCTGGAGTGAGGGGGCTGGAAACACCATATATTTT
TRBD2,TRBJ2-2,TRBV11-3,NA,CASSFSGTNTGELFF,TGTGCCAGCAGCTTTAGCGGGACGAACACCGGGGAGCTGTTTTTT
TRBD1,TRBJ2-5,TRBV2,NA,CASRTEPGQPQETQYF,TGTGCCAGCAGAACAGAACCGGGACAGCCTCAGGAGACCCAGTACTTC
TRBD1,TRBJ2-7,TRBV11-2,NA,CASSLYPGQEYEQYF,TGTGCCAGCAGCTTATACCCGGGACAGGAGTACGAGCAGTACTTC
NA,TRBJ2-1,TRBV27,NA,CASRKTGGDEQFF,TGTGCCAGCAGAAAAACGGGGGGCGATGAGCAGTTCTTC
TRBD1,TRBJ2-3,TRBV19,NA,CASMTGDFLGDTQYF,TGTGCCAGTATGACAGGGGACTTCCTGGGAGATACGCAGTATTTT
TRBD1,TRBJ2-7,TRBV5-1,NA,CASSSQTGPSYEQYF,TGCGCCAGCAGCTCCCAGACAGGGCCTTCCTACGAGCAGTACTTC
NA,TRBJ1-3,TRBV28,NA,CASSLYMSAGNTIYF,TGTGCCAGCAGTTTATATATGTCAGCTGGAAACACCATATATTTT
NA,TRBJ2-1,TRBV28,few,CASSLSLSSSYNEQFF,TGTGCCAGCAGTTTATCGCTCTCGAGCTCCTACAATGAGCAGTTCTTC
NA,TRBJ2-7,TRBV6-5,NA,CASQGWSSYEQYF,TGTGCCAGCCAAGGCTGGAGCTCCTACGAGCAGTACTTC
TRBD1,TRBJ2-2,TRBV6-5,once,CASRWTGANTGELFF,TGTGCCAGCAGGTGGACAGGGGCGAACACCGGGGAGCTGTTTTTT
NA,TRBJ2-4,TRBV7-9,NA,CASSLSDIQYF,TGTGCCAGCAGCTTAAGCGACATTCAGTACTTC
NA,TRBJ2-6,TRBV5-1,many,CASSLVPSTISGANVLTF,TGCGCCAGCAGCTTGGTCCCGAGCACTATTTCTGGGGCCAACGTCCTGACTTTC
NA,TRBJ1-2,TRBV28,few,CASSLSGETYGYTF,TGTGCCAGCAGTTTATCGGGGGAGACCTATGGCTACACCTTC
NA,TRBJ2-3,TRBV20-1,NA,CSASNAVTDTQYF,TGCAGTGCTAGTAATGCAGTTACAGATACGCAGTATTTT